Below, 6 T cell receptor beta chains from the same sample are listed, as sequenced in a study of blood T cell repertoires in COVID-19. Clones were sequenced by immunoSEQ multiplex PCR, and TCRdb holds only the in-frame ones, with some missing. Among around 450,000 clones listed, about nine tenths were seen once. What was sequenced was PBMCs or T cells enriched from blood (not recorded which). Every receptor here comes from a woman aged 18 to 35 who had recovered from COVID-19.

The chain employs TRBV11-2 and TRBJ2-5; 10 bases align to TRBD2. Germline-derived CDR1 and CDR2 are SGHAT and FQNNGV. V lost 3 bases and J lost 5; bases outside the gene matches: 3. CDR3 length: 14 amino acids. DNA for the CDR3: TGTGCCAGCAGCTTGGGACTAGCGATGGAGACCCAGTACTTC. Its protein is CASSLGLAMETQYF.

In nucleotides, the CDR3 is TGTGCCAGCAGCCCGGGACTCACGAGCAATCAGCCCCAGCATTTT. The encoded protein is CASSPGLTSNQPQHF. The gene calls are TRBV5-8 and TRBJ1-5; tentatively, D is TRBD1 (5 bases). Trimming stripped 4 bases from V and 1 base from J, with 12 bases between. This CDR3 is built from 15 residues. Germline V gene sequence: CDR1 SGHTS, CDR2 YDEGEE.

The chain uses TRBV11-2 and TRBJ2-6; D remains ambiguous. This CDR3 is built from 13 residues. Germline lookup yields CDR1 SGHAT and CDR2 FQNNGV. V lost 7 bases and J lost 2, with 6 bases in between. The CDR3 protein is CASTAAGANVLTF. Written as DNA, the CDR3 is TGTGCCAGCACCGCAGCTGGGGCCAACGTCCTGACTTTC.

This clone was counted at least ten times. The chain carries TRBV11-2 and TRBJ2-7, with a tentative D call TRBD2 (6 bases). Germline V CDR1 and CDR2: SGHAT, FQNNGV. The CDR3 length is 16 residues. V lost 1 base and J 4 bases, leaving 17 bases between the germline ends. The CDR3 DNA follows: TGTGCCAGCAGCTTAGGCGACGGGCAGGGAGGTTACGAGCAGTACTTC. This codes for CASSLGDGQGGYEQYF.

The rearrangement joins TRBV30 to TRBJ2-1; D is undetermined. Germline V gene data show CDR1 as GTSNPN and CDR2 as SVGIG (reference sequence). V lost 2 bases to trimming and J lost 5 bases, with 7 bases between them. There are 12 residues in the CDR3. CDR3 sequence reads: CAWSPVNNEQFF. The CDR3, as DNA: TGTGCCTGGAGTCCCGTAAACAATGAGCAGTTCTTC. The full variable domain, with the rest looked up from reference TRBV30 and TRBJ2-1, is SQTIHQWPATLVQPVGSPLSLECTVEGTSNPNLYWYRQAAGRGLQLLFYSVGIGQISSEVPQNLSASRPQDRQFILSSKKLLLSDSGFYLCAWSPVNNEQFFGPGTRLTVL.

About this clone: The same CDR3 can be traced to other DNA sequences in this sample. The rearrangement joins TRBV5-4 to TRBJ2-5; D is perhaps TRBD1 (5 bases). V lost 0 bases to trimming and J lost 2 bases, with 5 bases between them. The length of the CDR3 is 13 residues. The V gene's germline CDR1 is SGHNT and CDR2 YYREEE (reference sequence). The CDR3 DNA reads TGTGCCAGCAGCTTGGGACAGCAAGAGACCCAGTACTTC. Residues: CASSLGQQETQYF.